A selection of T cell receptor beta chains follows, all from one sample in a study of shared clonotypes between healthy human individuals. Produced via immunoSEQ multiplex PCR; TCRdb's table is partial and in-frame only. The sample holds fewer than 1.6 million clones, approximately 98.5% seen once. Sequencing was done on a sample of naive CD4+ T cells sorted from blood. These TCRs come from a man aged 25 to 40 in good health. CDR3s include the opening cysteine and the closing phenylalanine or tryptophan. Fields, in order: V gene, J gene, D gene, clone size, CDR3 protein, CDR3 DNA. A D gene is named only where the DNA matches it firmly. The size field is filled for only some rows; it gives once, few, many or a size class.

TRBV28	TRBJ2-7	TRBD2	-	CASRTSGSYEQYF	TGTGCCAGCAGGACTAGCGGGTCCTACGAGCAGTACTTC
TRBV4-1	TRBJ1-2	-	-	CASSQEIRGRSYGYTF	TGCGCCAGCAGCCAAGAAATCAGGGGAAGGAGCTATGGCTACACCTTC
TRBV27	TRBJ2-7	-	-	CASSLKFSGEQYF	TGTGCCAGCAGTTTAAAGTTCTCCGGCGAGCAGTACTTC
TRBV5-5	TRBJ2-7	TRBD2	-	CASSFRWGGSYEQYF	TGTGCCAGCAGCTTCAGATGGGGGGGCTCCTACGAGCAGTACTTC
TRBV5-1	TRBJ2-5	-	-	CASSKQSRTVETQYF	TGCGCCAGCAGCAAACAAAGCAGGACGGTCGAGACCCAGTACTTC
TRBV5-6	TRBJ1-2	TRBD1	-	CASSSRRQGAGDYGYTF	TGTGCCAGCAGCTCTAGAAGACAGGGGGCCGGGGACTATGGCTACACCTTC
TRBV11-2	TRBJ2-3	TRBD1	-	CASSADRGTDTQYF	TGTGCCAGCAGCGCGGACAGGGGCACAGATACGCAGTATTTT
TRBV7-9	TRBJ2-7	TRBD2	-	CASSLLLAGVPYEQYF	TGTGCCAGCAGCCTATTACTAGCGGGAGTCCCCTACGAGCAGTACTTC
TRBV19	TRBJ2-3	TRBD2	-	CASSGAGGLSTDTQYF	TGTGCCAGTAGTGGAGCGGGAGGGCTTAGCACAGATACGCAGTATTTT
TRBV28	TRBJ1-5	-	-	CASSFGGQGNQPQHF	TGTGCCAGCAGTTTCGGCGGGCAGGGAAATCAGCCCCAGCATTTT
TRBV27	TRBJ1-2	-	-	CASSLRGNYGYTF	TGTGCCAGCAGTTTAAGAGGGAACTATGGCTACACCTTC
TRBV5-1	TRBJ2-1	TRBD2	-	CASSLGLAGTTEQFF	TGCGCCAGCAGCTTAGGACTAGCGGGAACTACTGAGCAGTTCTTC
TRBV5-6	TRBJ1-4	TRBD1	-	CASSLDVGTGLEKLFF	TGTGCCAGCAGCTTGGACGTTGGGACAGGGCTTGAAAAACTGTTTTTT
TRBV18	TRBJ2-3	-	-	CASSPPTTDTQYF	TGTGCCAGCTCACCACCAACCACAGATACGCAGTATTTT
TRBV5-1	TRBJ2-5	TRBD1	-	CASSEGQPQETQYF	TGCGCCAGCAGCGAGGGACAGCCACAAGAGACCCAGTACTTC
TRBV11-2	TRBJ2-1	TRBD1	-	CASSHNRDRVHNEQFF	TGTGCCAGCAGCCACAACCGGGACAGGGTTCACAATGAGCAGTTCTTC
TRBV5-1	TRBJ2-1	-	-	CASSLKGDFYNEQFF	TGCGCCAGCAGCTTGAAAGGGGACTTTTACAATGAGCAGTTCTTC
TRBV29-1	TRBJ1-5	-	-	CSVGRGLNQPQHF	TGCAGCGTTGGGAGGGGTCTCAATCAGCCCCAGCATTTT
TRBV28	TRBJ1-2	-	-	CASSFTDGYTF	TGTGCCAGCAGTTTTACGGATGGCTACACCTTC
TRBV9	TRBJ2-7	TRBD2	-	CASSVGTSSAYEQYF	TGTGCCAGCAGCGTAGGGACTAGCAGTGCCTACGAGCAGTACTTC
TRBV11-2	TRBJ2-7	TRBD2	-	CASSWGMGGTPSYEQYF	TGTGCCAGCAGCTGGGGTATGGGGGGGACCCCCTCCTACGAGCAGTACTTC
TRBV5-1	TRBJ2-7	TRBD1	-	CASSLEGGHSYEQYF	TGCGCCAGCAGCTTGGAAGGGGGCCACTCCTACGAGCAGTACTTC
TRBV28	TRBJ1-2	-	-	CASSLFGGDYGYTF	TGTGCCAGCAGTTTATTTGGAGGGGATTATGGCTACACCTTC
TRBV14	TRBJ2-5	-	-	CASSQMTATGQYF	TGTGCCAGCAGCCAAATGACGGCGACCGGCCAGTACTTC
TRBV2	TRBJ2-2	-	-	CASRGAGVNTGELFF	TGTGCCAGCAGGGGCGCGGGCGTGAACACCGGGGAGCTGTTTTTT
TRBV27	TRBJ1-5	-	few	CASSLSLGQPQHF	TGTGCCAGCAGTTTATCCTTGGGTCAGCCCCAGCATTTT
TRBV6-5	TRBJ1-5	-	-	CASSYSRVNSNQPQHF	TGTGCCAGCAGTTACTCGAGGGTCAATAGCAATCAGCCCCAGCATTTT
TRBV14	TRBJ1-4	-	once	CASSQGGLTRQKLFF	TGTGCCAGCAGCCAAGGTGGGCTAACTCGTCAAAAACTGTTTTTT
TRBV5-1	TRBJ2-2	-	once	CASSLEAGQTGELFF	TGCGCCAGCAGCTTGGAGGCGGGACAGACCGGGGAGCTGTTTTTT
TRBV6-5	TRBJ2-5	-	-	CASSYSQTAETQYF	TGTGCCAGCAGTTACAGTCAGACGGCGGAGACCCAGTACTTC
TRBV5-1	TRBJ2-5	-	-	CASSSGRVSGSGTQYF	TGCGCCAGCAGCTCGGGGCGAGTGTCGGGGTCGGGGACCCAGTACTTC
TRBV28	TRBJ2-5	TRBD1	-	CASTSGQNYQETQYF	TGTGCCAGCACTTCGGGACAGAACTATCAAGAGACCCAGTACTTC
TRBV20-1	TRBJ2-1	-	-	CSATRGNEQFF	TGCAGTGCTACTAGAGGCAATGAGCAGTTCTTC
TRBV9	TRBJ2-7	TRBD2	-	CASSTGTSRYEQYF	TGTGCCAGCAGCACCGGGACTAGTCGCTACGAGCAGTACTTC
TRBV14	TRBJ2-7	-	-	CASSPRQPGRPYEQYF	TGTGCCAGCAGCCCCAGGCAACCGGGACGGCCCTACGAGCAGTACTTC
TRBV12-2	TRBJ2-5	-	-	CASRPGEFGGLGTQYF	TGTGCAAGTCGCCCAGGGGAATTCGGAGGGTTAGGGACCCAGTACTTC
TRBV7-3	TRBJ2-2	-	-	CASSLHGSATGELFF	TGTGCCAGCAGCTTACACGGGAGTGCCACCGGGGAGCTGTTTTTT
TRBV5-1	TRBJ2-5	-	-	CASSYQQAQETQYF	TGCGCCAGCAGCTACCAACAGGCCCAAGAGACCCAGTACTTC
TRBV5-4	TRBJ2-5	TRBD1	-	CASSPGQQETQYF	TGTGCCAGCAGCCCGGGACAGCAAGAGACCCAGTACTTC